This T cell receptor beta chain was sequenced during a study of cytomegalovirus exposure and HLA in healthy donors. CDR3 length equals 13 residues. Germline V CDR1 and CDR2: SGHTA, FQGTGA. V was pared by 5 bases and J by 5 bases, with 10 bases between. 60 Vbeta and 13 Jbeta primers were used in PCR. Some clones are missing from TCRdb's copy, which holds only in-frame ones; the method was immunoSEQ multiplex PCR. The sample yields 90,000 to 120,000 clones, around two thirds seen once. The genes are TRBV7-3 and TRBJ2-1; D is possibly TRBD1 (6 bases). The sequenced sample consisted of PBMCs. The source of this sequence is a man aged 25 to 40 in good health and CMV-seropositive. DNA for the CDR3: TGTGCCAGCAGCCCAGGGGATAACAATGAGCAGTTCTTC. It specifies CASSPGDNNEQFF. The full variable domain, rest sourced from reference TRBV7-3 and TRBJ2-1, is GAGVSQTPSNKVTEKGKYVELRCDPISGHTALYWYRQSLGQGPEFLIYFQGTGAADDSGLPNDRFFAVRPEGSVSTLKIQRTERGDSAVYLCASSPGDNNEQFFGPGTRLTVL.